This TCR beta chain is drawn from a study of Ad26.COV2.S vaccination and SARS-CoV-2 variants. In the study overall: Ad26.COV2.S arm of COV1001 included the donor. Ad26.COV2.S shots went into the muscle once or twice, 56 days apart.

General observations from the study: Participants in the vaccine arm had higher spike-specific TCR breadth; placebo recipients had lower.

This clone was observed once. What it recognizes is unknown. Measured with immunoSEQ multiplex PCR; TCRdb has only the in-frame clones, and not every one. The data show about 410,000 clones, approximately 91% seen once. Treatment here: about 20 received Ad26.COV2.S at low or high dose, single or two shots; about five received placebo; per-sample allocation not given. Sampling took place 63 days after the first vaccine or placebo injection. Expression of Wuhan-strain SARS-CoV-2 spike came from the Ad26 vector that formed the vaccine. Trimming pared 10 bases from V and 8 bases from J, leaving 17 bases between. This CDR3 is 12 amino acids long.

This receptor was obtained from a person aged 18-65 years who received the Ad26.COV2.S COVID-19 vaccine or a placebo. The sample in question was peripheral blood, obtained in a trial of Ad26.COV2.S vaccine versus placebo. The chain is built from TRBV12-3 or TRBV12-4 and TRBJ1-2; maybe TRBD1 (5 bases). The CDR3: CAIRFRVGGYTF. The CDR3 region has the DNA TGTGCCATTCGATTCAGGGTAGGAGGCTACACCTTC.